This record looks at one T cell receptor (beta chain) sequence and its context. This sample is part of a study of blood T cells in healthy people across ages. Next came a second PCR, run for roughly 6 to 11 cycles, which used a sample-barcoded 5' primer along with a J-beta primer mix. Each cDNA molecule was tagged by a template-switch adaptor with 12 random nucleotides. TCRdb ran MiXCR on the 5' RACE reads and lists one entry per CDR3 protein. The table includes 1,500,000 or so distinct CDR3 sequences, roughly 43% detected once. Germline CDR1 reads SQVTM; CDR2 reads ANQGSEA. The CDR3 length is 12 residues. Trimming took 7 bases from V and 9 from J; bases not matched to a gene: 6.

This sequence was found in a young woman in good health. V gene TRBV29-1 combines with J gene TRBJ2-1, with 10 bases fitting TRBD1. The sample was blood. The CDR3 coding sequence is TGCAGCGCTCGGACAGGGGGATTTGAGCAGTTCTTC. It specifies CSARTGGFEQFF.